This is a list of T cell receptor beta chains from one sample in a study of T cells in Graves' hyperthyroidism and ophthalmopathy. TCRdb used MiXCR to reprocess the multiplex PCR reads, holding one entry per CDR3 protein. The sample has 500,000 to 750,000 distinct CDR3 sequences, 15% to 18% seen once; the top ten hold about 7%. The sequencing sample was made of blood. The receptors were gathered from a young woman with Graves' hyperthyroidism. Both conserved end residues are part of each CDR3. The order of the fields is D gene, clone size, V gene, J gene, CDR3 DNA, CDR3 protein. The D gene is left open where the match is weak. The size entry is marked missing in some rows and otherwise reads once, few, many or a size class.

d_gene: TRBD1; abundance: many; v_gene: TRBV20-1; j_gene: TRBJ1-1; CDR3nt: TGCAGTGCCTCAAAAGGGGGCGCTTACACTGAAGCTTTCTTT; CDR3aa: CSASKGGAYTEAFF
d_gene: TRBD2; abundance: .; v_gene: TRBV6-1; j_gene: TRBJ2-2; CDR3nt: TGTGCCAGCAGCAAAACTAGCGGGCGGAACACCGGGGAGCTGTTTTTT; CDR3aa: CASSKTSGRNTGELFF
d_gene: .; abundance: many; v_gene: TRBV28; j_gene: TRBJ1-2; CDR3nt: TGTGCCAGCAGTTCGGACAGCTATGGCTACACCTTC; CDR3aa: CASSSDSYGYTF
d_gene: TRBD1; abundance: few; v_gene: TRBV11-2; j_gene: TRBJ2-1; CDR3nt: TGTGCCAGCACCCATAACAGGGGCTCCTACAATGAGCAGTTCTTC; CDR3aa: CASTHNRGSYNEQFF
d_gene: .; abundance: .; v_gene: TRBV6-2/TRBV6-3; j_gene: TRBJ2-3; CDR3nt: TGTGCCAGCAGCCGGGCCTCTATCCCAGATACGCAGTATTTT; CDR3aa: CASSRASIPDTQYF
d_gene: .; abundance: few; v_gene: TRBV7-9; j_gene: TRBJ2-7; CDR3nt: TGTGCCAGCAGCCCCGGACCCTTACCCTACGAGCAGTACTTC; CDR3aa: CASSPGPLPYEQYF
d_gene: TRBD2; abundance: few; v_gene: TRBV24-1; j_gene: TRBJ2-5; CDR3nt: TGTGCCACCAGTGAAAGAAGCGGGAGGAGGGGAGAGACCCAGTACTTC; CDR3aa: CATSERSGRRGETQYF
d_gene: TRBD2; abundance: few; v_gene: TRBV5-5; j_gene: TRBJ2-1; CDR3nt: TGTGCCAGCAGCTGGTTACTAGCGGGAGGTACCTACAATGAGCAGTTCTTC; CDR3aa: CASSWLLAGGTYNEQFF
d_gene: .; abundance: many; v_gene: TRBV2; j_gene: TRBJ2-7; CDR3nt: TGTGCCAGCAGTGGGGGAGTCTACGAGCAGTACTTC; CDR3aa: CASSGGVYEQYF
d_gene: .; abundance: .; v_gene: TRBV27; j_gene: TRBJ2-6; CDR3nt: TGTGCCAGCAGTCCCCAGGGGTTAATCTCTGGGGCCAACGTCCTGACTTTC; CDR3aa: CASSPQGLISGANVLTF